This TCR beta chain is from a study of blood T cell repertoires in COVID-19 (dated by TCRdb to 2020 to 2021). Background for the entire study: The collaborator samples originated in the United States, Italy and Spain and spanned the acute and convalescent phases of COVID-19. The material from the prospective study consisted of cDNA or gDNA derived from T cells, B-cell-depleted T cells, or PBMCs. Samples came from the ongoing ImmuneRACE study (first 160 participants) plus 1,254 subjects from 6 global collaborators. The repertoires were released in a freely available public database meant as a resource for research on the immune response to SARS-CoV-2. Deeply sampled blood TCRbeta repertoires from subjects exposed to, actively infected with, or recovered from COVID-19 were included in the dataset. Sample metadata almost always included a de-identified subject ID, COVID-19 status, age in years and sex. Where available, HLA class I and class II types were taken from metadata supplied by the sample provider and were not determined by assay-based typing. Broad study findings and their caveats: How much clinical and demographic metadata was included differed by source and by participant, and the metadata was provided uncurated.

The germline V end is reduced by 0 bases and the J end by 5 bases; junction bases left unmatched: 11. CDR1 and CDR2 were assigned from the germline V gene (reference sequence) as GTSNPN and SVGIG. Counted from cysteine to phenylalanine, this CDR3 has 16 amino acids. Only the CDR3 DNA is retained, 48 bases long and in frame from the first base. Samples from volunteer blood donors who had recovered from COVID-19 were contributed by a second Seattle source. The collaborating institutions used their own protocols to collect whole blood in K2EDTA tubes. For TCRbeta analysis, collaborators shipped samples in one of three forms: frozen whole blood, isolated PBMCs, or DNA extracted from either of those sample types. For this clone: The target of this receptor is not known. No quality values exist for individual bases; no much larger clone is one base distant.

The immunoSEQ Assay, a bias-controlled multiplex PCR, was used to amplify TCRbeta CDR3 regions from genomic DNA. For the original study's pipeline: Within the assay, amplification of reference gene primers was used to estimate how many nucleated cells each sample contained. Sequence reads were collapsed and filtered to measure the absolute abundance of every unique TCRbeta CDR3 rearrangement. For each sample, productive Simpson clonality was calculated by taking the square root of Simpson's diversity index across productive rearrangements. TCRdb re-hosts the immuneACCESS table, in-frame sequences only. Its copies lack some clones; in the studies checked, an unresolved V gene accounts for under half of them, and the cause for the rest is not known. D and trimming were read from the DNA, whereas the V and J calls and clone size are those reported in that table. In all, the sample holds 140,000 or so clones, and about four fifths of those were seen once. The top ten constitute approximately 3.5% of the sample.

The chain is made from TRBV30 and TRBJ2-5; a stretch of 8 junction bases matches TRBD2. The sequenced material came from peripheral blood. This sequence was found in a man between 65 and 79 years old who had recovered from COVID-19. The CDR3 corresponds to CAWSVGAGGPRETQYF. The nucleotide sequence is given as TGTGCCTGGAGTGTCGGGGCGGGAGGCCCCCGGGAGACCCAGTACTTC.